This T cell receptor (beta chain) was sequenced for a study of blood T cell repertoires in COVID-19. The CDR3 covers 16 residues. Per the germline V gene, CDR1 is MNHEY and CDR2 is SMNVEV (reference sequence). The J segment lost 1 base and the V segment lost 3 bases, leaving 6 bases of the junction unmatched. The table came from immunoSEQ multiplex PCR; TCRdb's copy has only in-frame clones and leaves some out. This table holds about 400,000 clones, around 87% found once. The rearrangement joins TRBV27 to TRBJ2-1; 7 bases are a match to TRBD1. This receptor was taken from a woman aged 30 to 39 with acute COVID-19. Sequencing was done on a sample of PBMCs or T cells enriched from blood (not recorded which). The CDR3 protein is CASSLKGQRSYNEQFF. The CDR3 bases are TGTGCCAGCAGTTTGAAGGGACAGAGGTCCTACAATGAGCAGTTCTTC.